Listed below are T cell receptor beta chains from one sample, sequenced in a study of beta chain features in type 1 diabetes. Profiling relied on immunoSEQ multiplex PCR, and the TCRdb table lists in-frame clones only, not all of them. The sample carries about 340,000 clones, 8% recorded once. Sequenced: central memory CD4+ T cells from blood. These receptors originate from a woman between 18 and 29 years old in good health. Both conserved end residues are part of each CDR3. A D gene is named only where the DNA matches it firmly. Where a row states a size, it is once, few, many or the class of an expanded clone; other rows omit it.

>.|.|TRBJ2-7|TRBV7-2
TGTGCCAGCGGGCATCTGGGCCCTAGGGAGCAGTACTTC
CASGHLGPREQYF
>.|many|TRBJ2-1|TRBV5-1
TGCGCCAGCAGCCTGGGGGGAGGTGGTGCAATGGCGGAGCAGTTCTTC
CASSLGGGGAMAEQFF
>TRBD2|few|TRBJ2-7|TRBV4-3
TGCGCCAGCAGCCAAGATTATAGCGGGAGGGCCCTCTACGAGCAGTACTTC
CASSQDYSGRALYEQYF
>.|few|TRBJ2-2|TRBV4-3
TGCGCCAGCAGCCTCCAAAGGGGCTACACCGGGGAGCTGTTTTTT
CASSLQRGYTGELFF
>.|.|TRBJ2-7|TRBV7-2
TGTGCCAGCAGCCCAACCAGGGGAAACTCCTACGAGCAGTACTTC
CASSPTRGNSYEQYF
>.|.|TRBJ1-4|TRBV28
TGTGCCAGCAGTGAACGGGACAACGAAAAACTGTTTTTT
CASSERDNEKLFF
>.|.|TRBJ2-3|TRBV28
TGTGCCAGCAGTTCCTATATACTACGCACAGATACGCAGTATTTT
CASSSYILRTDTQYF
>.|.|TRBJ1-5|TRBV9
TGTGCCAGCAGCGTAGGTCGTCCTCGCAATCAGCCCCAGCATTTT
CASSVGRPRNQPQHF
>.|.|TRBJ1-5|TRBV4-3
TGCGCCAGCAGCCAAGGACACGCTCGGGGCAATCAGCCCCAGCATTTT
CASSQGHARGNQPQHF
>TRBD1|once|TRBJ2-7|TRBV6-5
TGTGCCAGCAACAGAGACTGGACAGGGGCCTACGAGCAGTACTTC
CASNRDWTGAYEQYF
>TRBD1|.|TRBJ1-2|TRBV27
TGTGCCAGCAGCCACAGGGGGCTATGGAGCTACACCTTC
CASSHRGLWSYTF
>TRBD1|once|TRBJ2-7|TRBV11-3
TGTGCCAGCAGCTTAGACCGGGACAGTGACTACGAGCAGTACTTC
CASSLDRDSDYEQYF
>.|few|TRBJ2-1|TRBV15
TGTGCCACCAGCGTAACTCTAGCTCAAGTCTACAATGAGCAGTTCTTC
CATSVTLAQVYNEQFF